The 2 T cell receptor beta chains presented below share a single source sample, sequenced in a study of T cell repertoires in cytomegalovirus infection. Their antigens are not known. TCRdb ran MiXCR on the reads and lists one entry per CDR3 protein. This sample has 300,000 to 400,000 distinct CDR3 sequences, with 25% to 35% found just once. Sequencing used cultured PBMCs, obtained from culture after CMV antigen stimulation. Receptor source: a human donor in good health (CMV status not recorded). Some clones in this sample may be carry-over from other donors' samples.

This chain connects TRBV5-4 to TRBJ1-1; the D is unclear. Germline CDR1 SGHNT, CDR2 YYREEE (reference sequence). V lost 5 bases, J lost 0 bases, and 11 bases lay in between. The CDR3 totals 14 residues. CDR3 DNA: TGTGCCAGCAGAAGGACCGACATGAACACTGAAGCTTTCTTT. Translated, it gives CASRRTDMNTEAFF. Using reference TRBV5-4 and TRBJ1-1 for the parts outside the CDR3, the full variable domain is ETGVTQSPTHLIKTRGQQVTLRCSSQSGHNTVSWYQQALGQGPQFIFQYYREEENGRGNFPPRFSGLQFPNYSSELNVNALELDDSALYLCASRRTDMNTEAFFGQGTRLTVV.

This clonotype was found a few times. This chain connects TRBV7-2 to TRBJ2-6, with TRBD2 matching 11 bases. The CDR3 extends over 19 amino acids. After removal of 6 bases from V and 0 bases from J, the junction contained 10 bases not matched to a gene. Germline lookup yields CDR1 SGHTA and CDR2 FQGNSA. The CDR3 sequence is CASRESSGGFRSGANVLTF. The CDR3 nucleotides read TGTGCCAGCAGGGAGTCTAGCGGGGGGTTCCGCTCTGGGGCCAACGTCCTGACTTTC.